A selection of T cell receptor beta chains follows, all from one sample in a study of T-cell memory formation after mild COVID-19. One entry per CDR3 protein, called by TCRdb with MiXCR from the 5' RACE reads. The sample contains 100,000 to 140,000 distinct CDR3 sequences, over 13% of which appear only once. The source material was PBMCs or a T cell subset sorted from them (not recorded which). These receptors all come from a man in his late teens or twenties who had mild COVID-19 (a few samples of this study predate the infection). Cell type and time point are not known. Both conserved end residues are part of each CDR3. D genes are given only for firm matches. Size is omitted from some rows. Given values are once, few, many or a class for expanded clones.

len	j_gene	d_gene	v_gene	abundance	CDR3aa	CDR3nt
13	TRBJ1-1	NA	TRBV5-1	NA	CASSLIGQNEAFF	TGCGCCAGCAGCTTGATCGGACAGAATGAAGCTTTCTTT
13	TRBJ2-1	NA	TRBV29-1	few	CSVELATYNEQFF	TGCAGCGTTGAATTGGCTACCTACAATGAGCAGTTCTTC
17	TRBJ1-2	TRBD1	TRBV5-5	few	CASSGQTGVQANYGYTF	TGTGCCAGCAGCGGACAGACAGGGGTCCAAGCTAACTATGGCTACACCTTC
16	TRBJ2-7	NA	TRBV7-6	many	CASSLTGRSAFYEQYF	TGTGCCAGCAGTTTGACAGGGAGGTCCGCTTTCTACGAGCAGTACTTC
18	TRBJ2-7	TRBD1	TRBV4-1	NA	CASSQAQLTGDLSYEQYF	TGCGCCAGCAGCCAAGCCCAACTGACAGGGGACCTCTCCTACGAGCAGTACTTC
16	TRBJ2-1	TRBD2	TRBV24-1	few	CATSGPGLGRLYEQFF	TGTGCCACCAGTGGCCCGGGACTAGGAAGATTATATGAGCAGTTCTTC
13	TRBJ2-3	TRBD1	TRBV12-3/TRBV12-4	NA	CASKQGRADTQYF	TGTGCCAGCAAACAGGGGCGGGCAGATACGCAGTATTTT
8	TRBJ2-3	NA	TRBV29-1	few	CSGDTQYF	TGCAGCGGAGATACGCAGTATTTT
16	TRBJ2-2	NA	TRBV4-1	few	CASSPSGTPNTGELFF	TGCGCCAGCAGCCCATCAGGGACACCGAACACCGGGGAGCTGTTTTTT
14	TRBJ2-7	TRBD2	TRBV29-1	NA	CSVGLAGLAREQYF	TGCAGCGTTGGACTAGCGGGGCTGGCACGGGAGCAGTACTTC
15	TRBJ2-1	NA	TRBV29-1	many	CSVGGGTDLFNEQFF	TGCAGCGTTGGGGGCGGGACAGATTTATTCAATGAGCAGTTCTTC
12	TRBJ2-1	NA	TRBV28	few	CASSLSGGSRFF	TGTGCCAGCAGTTTATCTGGGGGGAGCAGGTTCTTC
14	TRBJ2-1	TRBD2	TRBV29-1	many	CSVAGTSGAAEQFF	TGCAGCGTGGCCGGGACTAGCGGGGCCGCTGAGCAGTTCTTC
13	TRBJ1-1	NA	TRBV12-3/TRBV12-4	few	CASSFSPYTEAFF	TGTGCCAGCAGTTTTTCGCCGTACACTGAAGCTTTCTTT
15	TRBJ2-7	TRBD2	TRBV4-1	NA	CASSQPSGGWAEQYF	TGCGCCAGCAGCCAGCCCTCGGGGGGGTGGGCCGAGCAGTACTTC
15	TRBJ1-6	NA	TRBV5-4	NA	CASSLAKTDNSPLHF	TGTGCCAGCAGCTTGGCCAAGACGGACAATTCACCCCTCCACTTT
22	TRBJ2-2	TRBD2	TRBV6-5	NA	CASSYSGKTSGEVSANTGELFF	TGTGCCAGCAGTTATTCCGGCAAGACTAGCGGGGAAGTATCCGCGAACACCGGGGAGCTGTTTTTT
16	TRBJ2-1	NA	TRBV11-1	medium-sized	CASSLASGGSYNEQFF	TGTGCCAGCAGCTTAGCGTCAGGGGGGTCCTACAATGAGCAGTTCTTC
15	TRBJ2-3	TRBD1	TRBV6-6	NA	CASSKQGARTDTQYF	TGTGCCAGCAGTAAACAGGGGGCGCGGACAGATACGCAGTATTTT
17	TRBJ2-5	NA	TRBV11-2	many	CASSKKTGTGATETQYF	TGTGCCAGCAGCAAAAAAACCGGGACGGGGGCGACGGAGACCCAGTACTTC
14	TRBJ1-1	NA	TRBV4-1	many	CASSQDWMNTEAFF	TGCGCCAGCAGCCAAGACTGGATGAACACTGAAGCTTTCTTT